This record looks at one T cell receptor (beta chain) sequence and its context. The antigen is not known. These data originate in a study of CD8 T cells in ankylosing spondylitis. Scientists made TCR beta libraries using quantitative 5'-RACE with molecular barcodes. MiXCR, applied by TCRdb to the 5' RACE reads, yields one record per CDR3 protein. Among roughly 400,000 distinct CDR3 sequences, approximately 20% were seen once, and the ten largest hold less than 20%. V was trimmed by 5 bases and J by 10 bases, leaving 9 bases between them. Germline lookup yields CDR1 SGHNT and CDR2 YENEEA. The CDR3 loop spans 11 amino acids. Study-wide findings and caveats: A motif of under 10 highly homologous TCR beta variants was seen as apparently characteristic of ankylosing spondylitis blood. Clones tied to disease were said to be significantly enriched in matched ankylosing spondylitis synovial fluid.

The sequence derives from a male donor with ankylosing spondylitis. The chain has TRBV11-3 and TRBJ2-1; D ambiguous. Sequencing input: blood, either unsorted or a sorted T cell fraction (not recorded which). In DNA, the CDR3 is TGTGCCAGCAGCCCCAATTCGGAGCAGTTCTTC. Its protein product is CASSPNSEQFF.